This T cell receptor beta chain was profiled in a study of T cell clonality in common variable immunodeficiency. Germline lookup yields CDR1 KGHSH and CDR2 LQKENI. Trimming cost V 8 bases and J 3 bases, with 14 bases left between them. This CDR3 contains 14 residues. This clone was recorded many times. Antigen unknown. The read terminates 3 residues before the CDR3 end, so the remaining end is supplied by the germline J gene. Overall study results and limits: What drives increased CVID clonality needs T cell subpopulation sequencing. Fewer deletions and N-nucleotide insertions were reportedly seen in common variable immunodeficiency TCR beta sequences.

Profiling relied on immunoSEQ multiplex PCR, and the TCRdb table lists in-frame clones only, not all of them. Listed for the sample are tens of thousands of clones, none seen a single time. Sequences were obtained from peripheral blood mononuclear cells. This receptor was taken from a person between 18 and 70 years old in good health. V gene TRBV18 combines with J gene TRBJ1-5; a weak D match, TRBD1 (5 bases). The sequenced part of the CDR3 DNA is TGTGCCAGCCAAGACAGTGCCTACAATCAGCCC. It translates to CASQDSAYNQP. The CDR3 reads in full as CASQDSAYNQPQHF.